These 31 T cell receptor beta chains were all obtained from the same sample, sequenced in a study of cytomegalovirus exposure and HLA in healthy donors. PCR primers comprised 60 Vbeta and 13 Jbeta primers. TCRdb keeps only in-frame clones here, not all; method: immunoSEQ multiplex PCR. The table includes 95,000 to 110,000 clones, 60% to 80% detected once. The sequencing sample was made of PBMCs. These receptors all come from a man aged 60 to 75 in good health and CMV-seropositive.

This clone appeared once. The chain carries TRBV7-7 and TRBJ2-5, with D possibly being TRBD2 (5 bases). The CDR3 runs 13 residues. Trimming removed 1 base from V and 4 bases from J, with 7 bases in between. Germline V gene data show CDR1 as SSHAT and CDR2 as FNYEAQ (reference sequence). The CDR3 protein is CASSLGGRETQYF. DNA of the CDR3: TGTGCCAGCAGCTTAGGAGGGCGAGAGACCCAGTACTTC.

The J gene is TRBJ2-4, the V gene TRBV19, with 7 bases lining up with TRBD1. This CDR3 has 15 residues. Losses at the gene ends were 6 bases for V and 0 bases for J; bases not matched to a gene: 5. Germline V gives CDR1 LNHDA, CDR2 SQIVND (reference sequence). The CDR3 loop is CASRGTELAKNIQYF. Written as DNA, the CDR3 is TGTGCCAGTAGGGGGACAGAACTAGCCAAAAACATTCAGTACTTC.

The chain uses TRBV28 and TRBJ1-3; D remains unclear. This CDR3 has 13 residues. The germline V gene has CDR1 MDHEN and CDR2 SYDVKM. Between the trimmed V and J ends, which lost 3 bases and 0 bases, there was a span of 3 bases. The chain's CDR3 is CASSLYSGNTIYF. The CDR3 DNA sequence: TGTGCCAGCAGTTTGTACTCTGGAAACACCATATATTTT.

The gene calls are TRBV5-6 and TRBJ2-1; tentative D call: TRBD2 (6 bases). The CDR3 length is 13 residues. Trimming removed 3 bases from V and 8 bases from J, with 12 bases in between. Germline CDR1 is SGHDT and CDR2 is YYEEEE. The CDR3: CASSYIGGDEQFF. The DNA for the CDR3 is TGTGCCAGCAGCTATATAGGAGGGGATGAGCAGTTCTTC.

This clone is a singleton in its sample. The chain has TRBV6-6 and TRBJ2-1, with D possibly matching TRBD2 (6 bases). CDR3 length equals 14 residues. Germline CDR1 reads MNHNY; CDR2 reads SVGAGI (reference sequence). Trimming stripped 4 bases from V and 9 bases from J, with 16 bases between. For the CDR3, the DNA is TGTGCCAGCAGTTCACTTCCCGGGGAGGCTGAGCAGTTCTTC. It yields the protein CASSSLPGEAEQFF.

This chain connects TRBV6-5 to TRBJ1-1; D remains ambiguous. The germline V gene has CDR1 MNHEY and CDR2 SVGAGI. V dropped 4 bases and J dropped 4 bases, with 7 bases sitting between them. This CDR3 contains 12 residues. The CDR3, as DNA: TGTGCCAGCAGTTCCCTTATCACTGAAGCTTTCTTT. Its protein is CASSSLITEAFF.

This clone was detected only once. CDR3 protein: CASREGTSGGTDTQYF. The CDR3 coding sequence is TGTGCCAGCAGGGAGGGGACTAGCGGAGGCACAGATACGCAGTATTTT. V usage is TRBV2 and J usage is TRBJ2-3, with 11 bases lining up with TRBD2. The CDR3 covers 16 residues. CDR1 and CDR2 from the germline V gene are SNHLY and FYNNEI. V lost 6 bases to trimming and J lost 1 base; unmatched junction nucleotides: 6.

There are a few counts of this clone. The chain couples TRBV6-5 to TRBJ2-5; 8 nucleotides align to TRBD1. The end of the DNA fits TRBJ2-7 better, so the J call may be wrong. The CDR3 spans 14 residues. Germline CDR1 is MNHEY and CDR2 is SVGAGI. The CDR3 nucleotides read TGTGCCAGCAGTTTCCTCGGACAGGGCTACGAGCAGTACTTC. Amino acids: CASSFLGQGYEQYF.

The table lists this clone with a few counts. The V gene is TRBV27, the J gene TRBJ2-2; 7 nucleotides align to TRBD1. The CDR3 consists of 15 residues. The J segment lost 2 bases and the V segment lost 8 bases, leaving 8 bases of the junction unmatched. Germline CDR1 reads MNHEY; CDR2 reads SMNVEV (reference sequence). Written as DNA, the CDR3 is TGTGCCAGCTGCAGTGGGACAGTCAACACCGGGGAGCTGTTTTTT. This sequence encodes CASCSGTVNTGELFF.

V gene TRBV30 combines with J gene TRBJ1-6; TRBD1 might be the D (6 bases). The CDR3 has 20 amino acids. The germline V and J ends were trimmed by 1 base and 0 bases, with 22 bases remaining between them. In germline, CDR1 is GTSNPN, CDR2 SVGIG (reference sequence). DNA of the CDR3: TGTGCCTGGAGTGCACTCCTAACCGGGACAAGGGACTCCTATAATTCACCCCTCCACTTT. Its translation: CAWSALLTGTRDSYNSPLHF.

This clone was seen a handful of times. The chain recombines TRBV28 with TRBJ1-1; 10 bases agree with TRBD1. J was trimmed by 4 bases and V by 6 bases; bases with no gene match: 11. The CDR3 is made up of 16 amino acids. Germline V gives CDR1 MDHEN, CDR2 SYDVKM. CDR3: CASSQPGQGSVTEAFF. The CDR3 coding sequence is TGTGCCAGCAGCCAACCGGGACAGGGGTCCGTCACTGAAGCTTTCTTT.

The V gene is TRBV6-6, the J gene TRBJ1-2; the D gene is possibly TRBD1 (6 bases). Germline-derived CDR1 and CDR2 are MNHNY and SVGAGI (reference sequence). The CDR3 length is 14 residues. Trimming removed 5 bases from V and 1 base from J, with 11 bases in between. The CDR3 region is CASSTGRVNYGYTF. CDR3 sequence (DNA): TGTGCCAGCAGTACAGGGAGGGTTAACTATGGCTACACCTTC.

This chain uses TRBV5-1 with TRBJ2-3, with 8 bases matching TRBD1. There are 15 residues in the CDR3. Germline CDR1 is SGHRS and CDR2 is YFSETQ. The V segment lost 5 bases and the J segment 5 bases; nucleotides outside the gene matches: 10. The CDR3 region is CASRDPQGAGDTQYF. The CDR3 nucleotides are TGCGCCAGCAGAGACCCTCAGGGGGCAGGAGATACGCAGTATTTT. Combining the CDR3 with reference TRBV5-1 and TRBJ2-3 gives the whole variable domain KAGVTQTPRYLIKTRGQQVTLSCSPISGHRSVSWYQQTPGQGLQFLFEYFSETQRNKGNFPGRFSGRQFSNSRSEMNVSTLELGDSALYLCASRDPQGAGDTQYFGPGTRLTVL.

The chain combines TRBV13 with TRBJ2-1; the D gene is possibly TRBD1 (6 bases). Germline loops: CDR1 PRHDT, CDR2 FYEKMQ (reference sequence). The CDR3 is made up of 14 amino acids. Trimming pared 3 bases from V and 6 bases from J, leaving 12 bases between. CDR3 amino acids: CASSLAGDINEQFF. The CDR3 DNA follows: TGTGCCAGCAGCTTGGCAGGGGATATCAATGAGCAGTTCTTC.

The chain uses TRBV5-4 and TRBJ2-2; 10 nucleotides agree with TRBD2. This CDR3 spans 17 amino acids. Germline V gene data show CDR1 as SGHNT and CDR2 as YYREEE (reference sequence). V was clipped by 6 bases and J by 5 bases; unmatched bases: 13. The CDR3 here is CASTLAGAPGRTGELFF. DNA for the CDR3: TGTGCCAGCACGCTAGCGGGGGCTCCCGGGAGGACCGGGGAGCTGTTTTTT.

This clone has just a few counts. CDR3 residues: CASSPRTGVGNTIYF. The CDR3 nucleotides read TGTGCCAGCAGCCCGCGGACAGGGGTTGGAAACACCATATATTTT. The chain links TRBV7-9 to TRBJ1-3; 9 positions agree with TRBD1. V lost 5 bases, J lost 3 bases, and 5 bases stayed unmatched. CDR1 SEHNR and CDR2 FQNEAQ come from the germline V gene (reference sequence). The CDR3 consists of 15 residues.

This rearrangement joins TRBV10-2 to TRBJ2-7; D is perhaps TRBD1 (6 bases). The J call may be wrong; the DNA end is better matched by TRBJ2-5. The CDR3 runs 13 residues. In germline, CDR1 is WSHSY, CDR2 SAAADI. CDR3 sequence reads: CASSPRGQETQYF. CDR3 bases: TGCGCCAGCAGTCCCAGGGGACAAGAGACCCAGTACTTC.

There are a few counts of this clone. This sequence joins TRBV7-6 and TRBJ2-7; D unresolved. The V end was cut by 5 bases, the J end by 0 bases, with 11 bases between. The CDR3 is made up of 14 amino acids. CDR1 SGHVS and CDR2 FNYEAQ come from the germline V gene. The CDR3 coding sequence is TGTGCCAGCAGCCCACCCGCAGGCTCCTACGAGCAGTACTTC. It yields the protein CASSPPAGSYEQYF.

The rearrangement links TRBV5-6 to TRBJ2-7; D perhaps matches TRBD1 (6 bases). V lost 2 bases and J lost 4, with 10 bases in between. CDR3 size: 13 residues. Germline CDR1 SGHDT, CDR2 YYEEEE. This chain's CDR3 is CASSFQDRYEQYF. As DNA, the CDR3 is TGTGCCAGCAGCTTTCAGGACAGATACGAGCAGTACTTC. Together with reference TRBV5-6 and TRBJ2-7, the CDR3 gives the full variable domain: DAGVTQSPTHLIKTRGQQVTLRCSPKSGHDTVSWYQQALGQGPQFIFQYYEEEERQRGNFPDRFSGHQFPNYSSELNVNALLLGDSALYLCASSFQDRYEQYFGPGTRLTVT.

V is TRBV7-3 and J is TRBJ2-2; possible D gene TRBD1, 6 bases. CDR3 length: 14 residues. Trimming took 5 bases from V and 1 from J, leaving 8 bases between them. Looked up from germline, CDR1 is SGHTA and CDR2 is FQGTGA. The CDR3 reads CASSVQGNTGELFF. DNA for the CDR3: TGTGCCAGCAGCGTACAGGGGAACACCGGGGAGCTGTTTTTT.

This clone has only a few counts. The V call is TRBV5-1, the J call TRBJ1-1, with D possibly being TRBD1 (5 bases). Trimming cost V 4 bases and J 2 bases, with 12 bases left between them. Germline V CDR1 and CDR2: SGHRS, YFSETQ. CDR3 size: 14 residues. The CDR3 sequence is CASSRDGTNTEAFF. In nucleotides, the CDR3 is TGCGCCAGCAGCCGCGACGGGACTAACACTGAAGCTTTCTTT.

The chain carries TRBV14 and TRBJ1-1; D gene unclear. The ends were cut back, 0 bases at V and 5 bases at J, with 16 bases in the middle. This CDR3 has 16 residues. CDR1 and CDR2 from the germline V gene are SGHDN and FVKESK. Written as DNA, the CDR3 is TGTGCCAGCAGCCAAGATAGGAGTCTGGGAGGGACTGAAGCTTTCTTT. Translation: CASSQDRSLGGTEAFF.

CDR3 sequence reads: CASSLSGGEDTQYF. The CDR3 DNA reads TGTGCCAGCAGCCTTAGCGGGGGGGAAGATACGCAGTATTTT. This chain links TRBV9 with TRBJ2-3; 11 nucleotides agree with TRBD2. Germline V CDR1 and CDR2: SGDLS, YYNGEE. The CDR3 consists of 14 residues. V shed 4 bases, J shed 5 bases, and the junction held 3 bases outside the gene matches.

The chain links TRBV27 to TRBJ2-2; 10 bases match TRBD1. V dropped 6 bases and J dropped 0; count of bases not matched to a gene: 10. Germline V gene sequence: CDR1 MNHEY, CDR2 SMNVEV (reference sequence). This CDR3 is 18 amino acids long. The CDR3 DNA is TGTGCCAGCAGAGCGGGACAGGGGAGCCCCGCGAACACCGGGGAGCTGTTTTTT. Its protein product is CASRAGQGSPANTGELFF.

The V call is TRBV10-3, the J call TRBJ2-2; D may be TRBD2 (5 bases). Germline CDR1 ENHRY, CDR2 SYGVKD. The CDR3 runs 16 residues. V shed 6 bases and J shed 0 bases, with 14 bases lying between them. CDR3: CAISGDQSTNTGELFF. DNA of the CDR3: TGTGCCATCAGCGGGGATCAATCCACGAACACCGGGGAGCTGTTTTTT.

This clone appeared a single time. The rearrangement links TRBV19 to TRBJ2-3; TRBD2 matches 8 bases. The junction had 0 bases not matched to a gene; V was cut back by 0 bases and J by 1 base. This CDR3 comprises 15 residues. CDR1 and CDR2 from the germline V gene are LNHDA and SQIVND (reference sequence). The CDR3 is CASSIDGGGTDTQYF. The CDR3 DNA follows: TGTGCCAGTAGTATAGACGGGGGGGGCACAGATACGCAGTATTTT.

The chain combines TRBV5-4 with TRBJ1-3; D not certain. This CDR3 has 16 residues. V was shortened by 0 bases and J by 0 bases, with 10 bases between the two germline ends. The germline V gene has CDR1 SGHNT and CDR2 YYREEE (reference sequence). The CDR3 sequence: CASSLGQLSSGNTIYF. The DNA for the CDR3 is TGTGCCAGCAGCTTGGGACAACTGAGCTCTGGAAACACCATATATTTT.

The chain employs TRBV5-4 and TRBJ2-7; TRBD1 aligns across 7 bases. V lost 4 bases and J lost 4; bases outside the gene matches: 8. CDR1 and CDR2 (germline): SGHNT, YYREEE (reference sequence). CDR3 length: 14 amino acids. The CDR3 region has the DNA TGTGCCAGCAGCATTCGACAGGGTGGTTACGAGCAGTACTTC. Its protein product is CASSIRQGGYEQYF.

The chain joins TRBV6-5 to TRBJ2-2; D ambiguous. The V gene lost 8 bases and the J gene lost 0 bases, with 13 bases spanning the gap. Looked up from germline, CDR1 is MNHEY and CDR2 is SVGAGI. CDR3 size: 15 residues. CDR3 sequence (DNA): TGTGCCAGCTCGACATCGAACGCGAACACCGGGGAGCTGTTTTTT. Translating it yields CASSTSNANTGELFF.

This chain uses TRBV10-1 with TRBJ2-5, with 10 bases that match TRBD2. The CDR3 spans 15 residues. Germline loops: CDR1 WNHNN, CDR2 SYGVQD (reference sequence). V lost 9 bases, J lost 2 bases, and 9 bases stayed unmatched. CDR3 sequence reads: CARGASGGPQETQYF. In nucleotides, the CDR3 is TGCGCCAGGGGGGCTAGCGGGGGCCCGCAAGAGACCCAGTACTTC.

V and J are TRBV6-6 and TRBJ1-4; no clear D. The CDR3 covers 15 residues. Germline V lookup: CDR1 MNHNY, CDR2 SVGAGI (reference sequence). Trimming left V 5 bases short and J 5 bases short, with 15 bases between. CDR3 in amino acids: CASSRSGSSNEKLFF. In DNA form, the CDR3 reads TGTGCCAGCAGTCGTTCCGGGTCTTCAAATGAAAAACTGTTTTTT.